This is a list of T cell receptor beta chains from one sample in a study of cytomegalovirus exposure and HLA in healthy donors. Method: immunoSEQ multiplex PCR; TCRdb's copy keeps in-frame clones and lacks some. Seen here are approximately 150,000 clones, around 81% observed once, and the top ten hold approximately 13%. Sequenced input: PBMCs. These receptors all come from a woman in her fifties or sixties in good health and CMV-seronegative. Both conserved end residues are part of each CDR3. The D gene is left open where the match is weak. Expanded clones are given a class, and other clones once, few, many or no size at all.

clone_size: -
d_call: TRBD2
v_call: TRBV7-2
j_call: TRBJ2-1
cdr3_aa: CASSLWLAGAREQFF
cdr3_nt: TGTGCCAGCAGCTTGTGGCTAGCGGGGGCCAGGGAGCAGTTCTTC

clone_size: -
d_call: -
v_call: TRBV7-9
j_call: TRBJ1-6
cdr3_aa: CASSEPGQIPLHF
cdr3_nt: TGTGCCAGCAGTGAACCAGGGCAAATTCCCCTCCACTTT

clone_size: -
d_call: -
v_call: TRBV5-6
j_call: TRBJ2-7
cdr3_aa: CASSINHRVGEQYF
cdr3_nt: TGTGCCAGCAGCATAAATCACAGGGTGGGCGAGCAGTACTTC

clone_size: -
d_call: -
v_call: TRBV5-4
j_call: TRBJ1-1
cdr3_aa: CASSPSGGRNTEAFF
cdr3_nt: TGTGCCAGCAGCCCTTCCGGGGGGCGGAACACTGAAGCTTTCTTT

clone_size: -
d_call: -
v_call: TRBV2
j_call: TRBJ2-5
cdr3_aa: CASRSTGGPHETQYF
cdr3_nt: TGTGCCAGCAGATCGACGGGGGGCCCCCATGAGACCCAGTACTTC

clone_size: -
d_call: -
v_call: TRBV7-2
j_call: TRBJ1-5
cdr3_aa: CASRRTPDFNQPQHF
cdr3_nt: TGTGCCAGCAGACGTACGCCCGACTTCAATCAGCCCCAGCATTTT

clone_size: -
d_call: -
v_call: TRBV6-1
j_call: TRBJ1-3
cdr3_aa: CASSEATGPGNTIYF
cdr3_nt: TGTGCCAGCAGTGAAGCAACAGGGCCTGGAAACACCATATATTTT

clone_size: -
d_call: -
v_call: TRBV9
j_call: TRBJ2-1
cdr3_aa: CASSVRSGGRGIPAHNEQFF
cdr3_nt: TGTGCCAGCAGCGTTAGGTCAGGGGGGAGAGGGATCCCGGCCCACAATGAGCAGTTCTTC

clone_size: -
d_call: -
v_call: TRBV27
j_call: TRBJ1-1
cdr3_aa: CASSGGIVTEAFF
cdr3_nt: TGTGCCAGCAGCGGAGGGATTGTCACTGAAGCTTTCTTT

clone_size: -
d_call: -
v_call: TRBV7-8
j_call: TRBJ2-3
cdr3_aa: CASSPDGGRDTQYF
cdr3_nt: TGTGCCAGCAGCCCCGACGGGGGAAGAGATACGCAGTATTTT

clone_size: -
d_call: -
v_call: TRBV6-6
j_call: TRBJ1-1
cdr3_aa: CASSYFIGDGEAFF
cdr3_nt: TGTGCCAGCAGTTACTTTATAGGGGATGGTGAAGCTTTCTTT

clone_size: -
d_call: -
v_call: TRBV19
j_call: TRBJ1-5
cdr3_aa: CASTTESNQPQHF
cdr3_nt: TGTGCCAGTACCACAGAGAGCAATCAGCCCCAGCATTTT

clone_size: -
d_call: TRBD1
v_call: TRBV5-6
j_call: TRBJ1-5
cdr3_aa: CASSLGTGLNQPQHF
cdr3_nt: TGTGCCAGCAGCTTGGGGACAGGCCTCAATCAGCCCCAGCATTTT

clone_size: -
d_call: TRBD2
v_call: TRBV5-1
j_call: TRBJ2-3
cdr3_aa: CASSPGTSGRTDTQYF
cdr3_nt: TGCGCCAGCAGCCCTGGGACTAGCGGGAGAACAGATACGCAGTATTTT

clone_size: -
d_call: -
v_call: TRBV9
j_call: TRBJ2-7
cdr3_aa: CASSVGSRSEQYF
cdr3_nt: TGTGCCAGCAGCGTGGGGAGTAGGTCCGAGCAGTACTTC

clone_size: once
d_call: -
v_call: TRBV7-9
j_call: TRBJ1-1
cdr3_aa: CASSSVQGWNTEAFF
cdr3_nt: TGTGCCAGCAGCTCGGTTCAGGGTTGGAACACTGAAGCTTTCTTT

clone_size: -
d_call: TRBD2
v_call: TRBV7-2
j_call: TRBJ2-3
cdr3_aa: CASSLLAGASTDTQYF
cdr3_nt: TGTGCCAGCAGCTTACTAGCGGGGGCTAGCACAGATACGCAGTATTTT

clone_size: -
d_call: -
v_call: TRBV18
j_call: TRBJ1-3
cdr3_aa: CATRQNSGNTIYF
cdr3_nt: TGTGCCACCCGACAGAACTCTGGAAACACCATATATTTT

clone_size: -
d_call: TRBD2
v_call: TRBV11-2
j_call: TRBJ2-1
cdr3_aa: CASRPGTSAHGEQFF
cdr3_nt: TGTGCCAGCAGACCCGGGACTAGTGCCCACGGTGAGCAGTTCTTC

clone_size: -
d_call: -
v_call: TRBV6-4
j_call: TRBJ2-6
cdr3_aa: CASSEQGSGANVLTF
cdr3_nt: TGTGCCAGCAGTGAACAGGGATCTGGGGCCAACGTCCTGACTTTC

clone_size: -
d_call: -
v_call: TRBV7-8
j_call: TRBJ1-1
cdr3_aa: CASSLDILNTEAFF
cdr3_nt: TGTGCCAGCAGCTTAGACATATTGAACACTGAAGCTTTCTTT

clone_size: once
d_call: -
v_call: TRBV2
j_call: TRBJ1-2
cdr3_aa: CASSVYPTGSGGYTF
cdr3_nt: TGTGCCAGCAGTGTATATCCCACAGGGTCCGGTGGCTACACCTTC

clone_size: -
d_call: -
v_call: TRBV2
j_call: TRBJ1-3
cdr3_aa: CASLVSSGNTIYF
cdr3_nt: TGTGCCAGCCTAGTATCATCTGGAAACACCATATATTTT

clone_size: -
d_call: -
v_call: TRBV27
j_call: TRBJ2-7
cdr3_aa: CASSFSPPLDGYEQYF
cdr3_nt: TGTGCCAGCAGCTTTTCACCCCCACTAGACGGATACGAGCAGTACTTC

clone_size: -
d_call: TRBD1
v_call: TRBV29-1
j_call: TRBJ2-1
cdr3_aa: CSVYRPGQGAYEQFF
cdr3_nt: TGCAGCGTTTATAGACCGGGACAGGGGGCTTATGAGCAGTTCTTC

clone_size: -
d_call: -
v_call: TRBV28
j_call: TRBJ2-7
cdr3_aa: CASTEMSGVLYF
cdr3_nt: TGTGCCAGCACCGAGATGTCAGGGGTGTTATACTTC

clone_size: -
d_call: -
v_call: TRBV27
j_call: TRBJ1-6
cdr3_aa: CASTTYNSPLHF
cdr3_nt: TGTGCCAGCACCACCTATAATTCACCCCTCCACTTT

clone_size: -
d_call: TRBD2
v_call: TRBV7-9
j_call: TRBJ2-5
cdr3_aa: CASSLGGGRETQYF
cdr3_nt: TGTGCCAGCAGCTTAGGCGGGGGACGAGAGACCCAGTACTTC

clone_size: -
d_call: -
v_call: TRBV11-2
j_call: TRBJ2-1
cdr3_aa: CASSLGLDYNEQFF
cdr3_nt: TGTGCCAGCAGCTTAGGACTAGACTACAATGAGCAGTTCTTC

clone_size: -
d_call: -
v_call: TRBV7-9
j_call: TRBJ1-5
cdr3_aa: CASSLDRGVGNQPQHF
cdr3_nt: TGTGCCAGCAGCTTAGATCGGGGAGTGGGCAATCAGCCCCAGCATTTT

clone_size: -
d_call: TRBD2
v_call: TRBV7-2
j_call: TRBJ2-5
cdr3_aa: CASSLAGGSETQYF
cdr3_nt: TGTGCCAGCAGCTTAGCGGGGGGGTCGGAGACCCAGTACTTC

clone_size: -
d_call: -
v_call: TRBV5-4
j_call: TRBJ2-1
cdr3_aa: CASSPVRAGEQFF
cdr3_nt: TGTGCCAGCAGCCCGGTCAGGGCTGGTGAGCAGTTCTTC

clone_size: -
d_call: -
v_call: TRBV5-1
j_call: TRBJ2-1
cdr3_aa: CASSLRGSVKEQFF
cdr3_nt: TGCGCCAGCAGCTTAAGAGGGTCTGTCAAGGAGCAGTTCTTC

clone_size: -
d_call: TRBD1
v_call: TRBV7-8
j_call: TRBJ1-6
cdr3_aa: CASSLAQGQMQSPLHF
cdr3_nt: TGTGCCAGCAGCTTAGCTCAGGGACAGATGCAATCACCCCTCCACTTT

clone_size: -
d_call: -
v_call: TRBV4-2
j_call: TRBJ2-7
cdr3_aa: CASSLRAVNEQYF
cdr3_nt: TGTGCCAGCAGCCTAAGAGCCGTAAACGAGCAGTACTTC

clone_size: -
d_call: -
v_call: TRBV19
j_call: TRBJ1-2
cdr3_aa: CASSLTEPYYGYTF
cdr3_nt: TGTGCCAGTAGCTTGACTGAACCTTATTATGGCTACACCTTC

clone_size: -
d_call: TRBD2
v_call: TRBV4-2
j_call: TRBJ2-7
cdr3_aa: CASSTLAGGSSEQYF
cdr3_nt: TGTGCCAGCAGCACTCTAGCGGGAGGATCCTCCGAGCAGTACTTC

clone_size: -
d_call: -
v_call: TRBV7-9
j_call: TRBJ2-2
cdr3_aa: CASSYPGGELFF
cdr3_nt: TGTGCCAGCAGTTATCCGGGAGGGGAGCTGTTTTTT

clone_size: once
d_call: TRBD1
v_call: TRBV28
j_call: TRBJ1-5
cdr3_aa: CASSLGRGHQPQHF
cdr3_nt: TGTGCCAGCAGTTTAGGCAGGGGGCATCAGCCCCAGCATTTT

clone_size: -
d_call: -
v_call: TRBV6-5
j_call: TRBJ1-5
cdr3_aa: CASAEGSNQPQHF
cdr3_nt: TGTGCCAGCGCTGAGGGTTCCAATCAGCCCCAGCATTTT

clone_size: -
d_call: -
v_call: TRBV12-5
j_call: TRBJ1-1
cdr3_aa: CASRAAITEAFF
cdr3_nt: TGTGCCTCGCGTGCTGCGATCACTGAAGCTTTCTTT

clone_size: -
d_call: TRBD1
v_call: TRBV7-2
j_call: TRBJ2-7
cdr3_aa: CASSLRQGARSSYEQYF
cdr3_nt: TGTGCCAGCAGCCTGAGACAGGGGGCGCGTTCCTCCTACGAGCAGTACTTC

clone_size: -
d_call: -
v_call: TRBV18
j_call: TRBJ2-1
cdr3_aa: CASSTRGDADNEQFF
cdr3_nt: TGTGCCAGCTCAACCCGAGGAGACGCTGACAATGAGCAGTTCTTC

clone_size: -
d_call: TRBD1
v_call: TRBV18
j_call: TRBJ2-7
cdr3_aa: CASSPGTGGLYEQYF
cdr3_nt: TGTGCCAGCTCACCGGGGACAGGGGGCCTCTACGAGCAGTACTTC

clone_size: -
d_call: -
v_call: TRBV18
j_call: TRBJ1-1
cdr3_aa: CASQEDMNTEAFF
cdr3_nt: TGTGCCAGCCAGGAAGATATGAACACTGAAGCTTTCTTT

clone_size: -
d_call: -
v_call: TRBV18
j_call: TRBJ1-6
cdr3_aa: CASSGAMNSPLHF
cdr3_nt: TGTGCCAGCTCTGGGGCCATGAATTCACCCCTCCACTTT

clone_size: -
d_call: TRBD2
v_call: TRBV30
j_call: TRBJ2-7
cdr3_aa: CAWSREASYEQYF
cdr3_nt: TGTGCCTGGAGTCGGGAGGCCTCCTACGAGCAGTACTTC

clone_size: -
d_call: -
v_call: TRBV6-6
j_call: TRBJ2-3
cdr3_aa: CASSAPGVTDTQYF
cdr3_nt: TGTGCCAGCAGCGCCCCGGGAGTCACAGATACGCAGTATTTT

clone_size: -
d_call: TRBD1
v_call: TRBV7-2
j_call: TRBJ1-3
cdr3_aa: CASSDPGQGTGNTIYF
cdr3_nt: TGTGCCAGCAGCGATCCTGGACAGGGTACAGGAAACACCATATATTTT

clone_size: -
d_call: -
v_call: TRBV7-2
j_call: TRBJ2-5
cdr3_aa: CASSLGGIGSGGETQYF
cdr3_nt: TGTGCCAGCAGCTTAGGGGGCATTGGTTCCGGAGGGGAGACCCAGTACTTC

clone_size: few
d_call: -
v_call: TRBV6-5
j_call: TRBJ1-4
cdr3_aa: CASSYLRSGTGKLFF
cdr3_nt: TGTGCCAGCAGTTATTTACGGAGTGGGACTGGAAAACTGTTTTTT

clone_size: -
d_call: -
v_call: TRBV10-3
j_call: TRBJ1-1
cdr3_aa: CAIQNRENTEAFF
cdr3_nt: TGTGCCATTCAAAACAGGGAGAACACTGAAGCTTTCTTT